The 5 T cell receptor beta chains listed next were all sequenced from one sample in a study of T-cell reconstitution after alpha-beta-depleted transplantation in children. The authors prepared the TCRbeta library with unique molecular identifiers. TCRdb called the PCR reads again in MiXCR, with one record for every CDR3 protein. The sample has around 380,000 distinct CDR3 sequences; roughly 11% are singletons. The sample consisted of PBMCs from the stem cell graft donor, taken from the stem cell graft. The source of these receptors is a human donor who donated a stem cell graft to a child with acute myeloid leukemia.

There are a few counts of this clonotype. The V and J genes are TRBV29-1 and TRBJ1-3; D is ambiguous. The CDR3 is 15 amino acids. V lost 4 bases and J 0 bases, leaving 13 bases between the germline ends. Germline CDR1 SQVTM, CDR2 ANQGSEA. The CDR3 loop is CSVGVGPDSGNTIYF. The CDR3 region has the DNA TGCAGCGTTGGGGTCGGCCCCGACTCTGGAAACACCATATATTTT.

This clonotype was seen repeatedly, ten times or more. The J gene is TRBJ2-7, the V gene TRBV7-9, with D possibly matching TRBD1 (5 bases). V lost 3 bases and J 4 bases, leaving 7 bases between the germline ends. The CDR3 length is 12 residues. Germline CDR1 reads SEHNR; CDR2 reads FQNEAQ (reference sequence). The CDR3 spells CASSFSGYEQYF. The CDR3 region has the DNA TGTGCCAGCAGCTTTTCAGGGTACGAGCAGTACTTC.

The chain carries TRBV20-1 and TRBJ2-3; 7 positions agree with TRBD2. CDR3 size: 15 residues. The V and J ends lost 3 bases and 0 bases, in that order; junction bases with no gene match: 6. CDR1 and CDR2 (germline): DFQATT, SNEGSKA (reference sequence). CDR3 nucleotides: TGCAGTGCTAGTCAGCCTAGCGGAAGCACAGATACGCAGTATTTT. It encodes CSASQPSGSTDTQYF.

V gene TRBV19 combines with J gene TRBJ1-5; D is unresolved. Germline lookup yields CDR1 LNHDA and CDR2 SQIVND (reference sequence). This CDR3 region has 14 residues. V was pared by 0 bases and J by 1 base, with 4 bases between. Written as DNA, the CDR3 is TGTGCCAGTAGTATAGAGGGCAGCAATCAGCCCCAGCATTTT. Its protein product is CASSIEGSNQPQHF.

This clonotype showed up many times. The gene calls are TRBV5-1 and TRBJ2-7; TRBD1 matches 7 bases. V lost 0 bases and J lost 1; bases outside the gene matches: 4. The germline V gene encodes CDR1 SGHRS and CDR2 YFSETQ. The length of the CDR3 is 15 residues. The chain's CDR3 is CASSLEPGGSYEQYV. The CDR3 nucleotides are TGCGCCAGCAGCTTGGAGCCAGGGGGTTCCTACGAGCAGTACGTC.